These 27 T cell receptor beta chains originate from one sample sequenced in a study of technical replicates of blood from a few donors. Clones were read by immunoSEQ multiplex PCR, and TCRdb kept only the in-frame ones, dropping some. The sample has under 100,000 clones, approximately 94% seen once. The sequencing sample was made of T cells isolated from PBMCs. The source of these receptors is a human donor in good health.

The chain is built from TRBV29-1 and TRBJ2-7, with TRBD2 matching 7 bases. The germline V gene encodes CDR1 SQVTM and CDR2 ANQGSEA. The CDR3 is 12 amino acids. The V and J ends lost 7 bases and 0 bases, in that order; junction bases with no gene match: 3. As DNA, the CDR3 is TGCAGCGGGGGGGGTAGCTCCTACGAGCAGTACTTC. Translation: CSGGGSSYEQYF.

The V gene is TRBV28, the J gene TRBJ1-5, with D uncertain. The length of the CDR3 is 16 residues. Trimming cost V 3 bases and J 1 base, with 13 bases left between them. Germline V gene data show CDR1 as MDHEN and CDR2 as SYDVKM. The CDR3: CASSFTGGFSNQPQHF. The CDR3 DNA is TGTGCCAGCAGTTTCACTGGAGGTTTCAGCAATCAGCCCCAGCATTTT.

The CDR3 reads CASGPAGGWDTQYF. The CDR3 DNA sequence: TGTGCCAGCGGACCCGCGGGAGGGTGGGATACGCAGTATTTT. The chain carries TRBV28 and TRBJ2-3, with TRBD2 matching 9 bases. Trimming at V came to 8 bases and at J to 6 bases, leaving 9 bases not matched to a gene. Germline CDR1 reads MDHEN; CDR2 reads SYDVKM. The CDR3 is made up of 14 amino acids.

This sequence joins TRBV5-1 and TRBJ2-7; D remains unclear. The CDR3 sequence is 15 residues long. V was shortened by 0 bases and J by 0 bases, with 10 bases between the two germline ends. Germline V CDR1 and CDR2: SGHRS, YFSETQ. CDR3 bases: TGCGCCAGCAGCTTGGAACTCTCTAACTCCTACGAGCAGTACTTC. It codes for CASSLELSNSYEQYF.

This chain links TRBV28 with TRBJ1-1; D is uncertain. Germline V gives CDR1 MDHEN, CDR2 SYDVKM. The V end was cut by 7 bases, the J end by 0 bases, with 9 bases between. CDR3 length: 13 amino acids. DNA of the CDR3: TGTGCCAGCACGGTCGGAGTGAACACTGAAGCTTTCTTT. Protein sequence: CASTVGVNTEAFF.

The rearrangement links TRBV27 to TRBJ2-3, with 7 bases lining up with TRBD1. This CDR3 contains 16 residues. The V gene's germline CDR1 is MNHEY and CDR2 SMNVEV (reference sequence). V lost 6 bases and J lost 3; bases outside the gene matches: 12. The chain's CDR3 is CASRPSGGLGTDTQYF. For the CDR3, the DNA is TGTGCCAGCAGACCCTCAGGGGGATTGGGAACAGATACGCAGTATTTT.

The chain joins TRBV9 to TRBJ2-5; 10 bases are a match to TRBD1. The CDR3 contains 16 residues. With V trimmed by 4 bases and J by 5 bases, 11 bases remained unmatched. Germline V CDR1 and CDR2: SGDLS, YYNGEE. This chain's CDR3 is CASSPPWDRGRETQYF. In DNA, the CDR3 is TGTGCCAGCAGCCCCCCATGGGACAGGGGCCGGGAGACCCAGTACTTC.

This clone has only one observation. The V and J genes are TRBV18 and TRBJ2-3; 10 nucleotides line up with TRBD2. The CDR3 is 15 residues long. Trimming took 4 bases from V and 4 from J; bases not matched to a gene: 5. The germline V gene encodes CDR1 KGHSH and CDR2 LQKENI. The CDR3 DNA follows: TGTGCCAGCTCACTGATAAGCGGGGGGGCAGATACGCAGTATTTT. It specifies CASSLISGGADTQYF. The full variable domain, its missing parts supplied by reference TRBV18 and TRBJ2-3, is NAGVMQNPRHLVRRRGQEARLRCSPMKGHSHVYWYRQLPEEGLKFMVYLQKENIIDESGMPKERFSAEFPKEGPSILRIQQVVRGDSAAYFCASSLISGGADTQYFGPGTRLTVL.

This sequence joins TRBV19 and TRBJ1-5, with D possibly TRBD1 on 6 matching bases. The germline V gene has CDR1 LNHDA and CDR2 SQIVND (reference sequence). Trimming shortened V by 6 bases and J by 0 bases, and 18 bases separated the two germline ends. The CDR3 is made up of 17 amino acids. The CDR3, as DNA: TGTGCCAGTAGCCAAATCCGGACAGACTATAGCAATCAGCCCCAGCATTTT. Its translation is CASSQIRTDYSNQPQHF.

The chain employs TRBV9 and TRBJ2-7, with TRBD2 matching 15 bases. The germline gives CDR1 SGDLS, CDR2 YYNGEE. The junction had 4 bases not matched to a gene; V was cut back by 3 bases and J by 3 bases. The CDR3 runs to 16 residues. Here the CDR3 reads CASSEGLAGGYYEQYF. In DNA, the CDR3 is TGTGCCAGCAGCGAGGGACTAGCGGGAGGTTACTACGAGCAGTACTTC.

The chain couples TRBV9 to TRBJ1-3, with a possible D match to TRBD1 (5 bases). Germline values: CDR1 SGDLS, CDR2 YYNGEE. V was pared by 0 bases and J by 5 bases, with 12 bases between. The CDR3 is made up of 15 amino acids. The CDR3 loop reads CASSVGAGPRNTIYF. CDR3 coding DNA: TGTGCCAGCAGCGTAGGAGCAGGGCCGAGAAACACCATATATTTT.

The chain has TRBV28 and TRBJ2-2; D is unclear. The V gene lost 5 bases and the J gene lost 4 bases, with 20 bases spanning the gap. Germline CDR1 MDHEN, CDR2 SYDVKM. The CDR3 extends over 17 amino acids. CDR3 bases: TGTGCCAGCAGTACTCAGGCCAATCCAGACGTCACCGGGGAGCTGTTTTTT. Its protein is CASSTQANPDVTGELFF.

This rearrangement joins TRBV5-6 to TRBJ2-1; 13 bases map to TRBD2. This CDR3 spans 15 amino acids. The V gene's germline CDR1 is SGHDT and CDR2 YYEEEE. V dropped 3 bases and J dropped 9; count of bases not matched to a gene: 6. CDR3 residues: CASSSWTSGRSEQFF. DNA of the CDR3: TGTGCCAGCAGCTCATGGACTAGCGGGAGATCTGAGCAGTTCTTC. Using reference TRBV5-6 and TRBJ2-1 for the parts outside the CDR3, the full variable domain is DAGVTQSPTHLIKTRGQQVTLRCSPKSGHDTVSWYQQALGQGPQFIFQYYEEEERQRGNFPDRFSGHQFPNYSSELNVNALLLGDSALYLCASSSWTSGRSEQFFGPGTRLTVL.

J is TRBJ1-6 and V is TRBV7-6; D gene unclear. CDR1 and CDR2 from the germline V gene are SGHVS and FNYEAQ. Trimming left V 2 bases short and J 8 bases short, with 10 bases between. This CDR3 spans 14 amino acids. CDR3 sequence reads: CASSLNYGDSPLHF. As DNA, the CDR3 is TGTGCCAGCAGCTTAAATTACGGGGATTCACCCCTCCACTTT.

The rearrangement joins TRBV6-5 to TRBJ2-7; D may be TRBD1 (6 bases). V was clipped by 8 bases and J by 0 bases, with 11 bases between them. This CDR3 is built from 13 residues. Germline-derived CDR1 and CDR2 are MNHEY and SVGAGI. The DNA for the CDR3 is TGTGCCAGCCGTGCGACAGGCTCCTACGAGCAGTACTTC. It specifies CASRATGSYEQYF.

The V call is TRBV7-7, the J call TRBJ2-1; 10 nucleotides match TRBD2. Looked up from germline, CDR1 is SSHAT and CDR2 is FNYEAQ (reference sequence). CDR3 length equals 15 residues. The J segment lost 8 bases and the V segment lost 2 bases, leaving 6 bases of the junction unmatched. CDR3 in amino acids: CASSLNGAGGYEQFF. CDR3 coding DNA: TGTGCCAGCAGCTTAAACGGAGCGGGAGGGTATGAGCAGTTCTTC.

V gene TRBV4-1 combines with J gene TRBJ2-4, with 10 bases matching TRBD1. Germline V gives CDR1 MGHRA, CDR2 YSYEKL. The CDR3 consists of 16 residues. Trimming took 2 bases from V and 15 from J; bases not matched to a gene: 16. CDR3 amino acids: CASSQRAGTGDPEPYF. The CDR3 DNA is TGCGCCAGCAGCCAAAGGGCCGGGACAGGGGATCCAGAACCGTACTTC.

The genes are TRBV7-8 and TRBJ1-1; D is ambiguous. Germline V gene data show CDR1 as SGHVS and CDR2 as FQNEAQ. The V end was cut by 5 bases, the J end by 8 bases, with 18 bases between. CDR3 length: 14 amino acids. This CDR3 reads CASSPKLGSPEAFF. The CDR3 coding sequence is TGTGCCAGCAGCCCAAAGTTGGGCAGTCCGGAAGCTTTCTTT.

The chain links TRBV29-1 to TRBJ2-5; 10 bases align to TRBD1. In germline, CDR1 is SQVTM, CDR2 ANQGSEA. V lost 6 bases to trimming and J lost 4 bases; unmatched junction nucleotides: 2. The CDR3 consists of 12 residues. As DNA, the CDR3 is TGCAGCGTCGACAGGGGGCGAGAGACCCAGTACTTC. Protein sequence: CSVDRGRETQYF. The variable domain in full, with the rest retrieved from reference TRBV29-1 and TRBJ2-5, is SAVISQKPSRDICQRGTSLTIQCQVDSQVTMMFWYRQQPGQSLTLIATANQGSEATYESGFVIDKFPISRPNLTFSTLTVSNMSPEDSSIYLCSVDRGRETQYFGPGTRLLVL.

The V gene is TRBV4-1, the J gene TRBJ1-5; D is undetermined. The germline gives CDR1 MGHRA, CDR2 YSYEKL. Trimming removed 1 base from V and 0 bases from J, with 7 bases in between. This CDR3 comprises 15 residues. In nucleotides, the CDR3 is TGCGCCAGCAGCCAAGTGGAGGGTAGCAATCAGCCCCAGCATTTT. Its translation is CASSQVEGSNQPQHF.

This chain joins TRBV27 and TRBJ1-4; 8 positions match TRBD1. Germline CDR1 MNHEY, CDR2 SMNVEV (reference sequence). The V gene end was trimmed by 4 bases and the J gene end by 10 bases; junction bases not matched to a gene: 14. The CDR3 covers 16 residues. CDR3 in amino acids: CASSYRDGQGSGKLFF. In DNA form, the CDR3 reads TGTGCCAGCAGTTACCGCGACGGACAGGGCTCAGGAAAACTGTTTTTT.

The chain carries TRBV10-1 and TRBJ1-1; maybe TRBD1 (5 bases). CDR3 length: 13 amino acids. Germline loops: CDR1 WNHNN, CDR2 SYGVQD (reference sequence). With 6 bases removed from V and 1 base from J, the gap between germline ends came to 9 bases. CDR3 loop: CASRQQGNTEAFF. Here the CDR3 DNA reads TGCGCCAGCAGACAGCAGGGGAACACTGAAGCTTTCTTT.

This clone was counted once. The chain is built from TRBV9 and TRBJ2-1; 9 nucleotides line up with TRBD2. The CDR3 consists of 16 residues. Germline assignment: CDR1 SGDLS and CDR2 YYNGEE. The junction had 10 bases not matched to a gene; V was cut back by 1 base and J by 8 bases. The CDR3 DNA reads TGTGCCAGCAGCGTATCCCCTGCGGGGGGGCTACATGAGCAGTTCTTC. Protein product: CASSVSPAGGLHEQFF.

The chain carries TRBV13 and TRBJ2-7; tentatively, D is TRBD2 (7 bases). CDR1 is PRHDT, CDR2 FYEKMQ, per germline (reference sequence). Deletions cut 4 bases from V and 5 bases from J, with 18 bases between. The CDR3 runs to 15 residues. The DNA of the CDR3 is TGTGCCAGCAGCTCAGTCGGGGGGCAGGGTCACGAGCAGTACTTC. Protein product: CASSSVGGQGHEQYF.

This chain connects TRBV5-4 to TRBJ1-2, with 9 bases fitting TRBD1. The germline V gene encodes CDR1 SGHNT and CDR2 YYREEE (reference sequence). V trimming: 6 bases; J trimming: 5 bases; junction bases outside the gene matches: 14. The CDR3 is 16 amino acids. The CDR3 nucleotides read TGTGCCAGCACCAAGACAGGGGGATTGGGGGGGTATGGCTACACCTTC. Translated, it gives CASTKTGGLGGYGYTF.

The V and J genes are TRBV11-2 and TRBJ2-6; possible D gene TRBD2, 6 bases. CDR3 length equals 19 residues. Germline V gene lookup returns CDR1 SGHAT and CDR2 FQNNGV. Trimming pared 5 bases from V and 2 bases from J, leaving 22 bases between. For the CDR3, the DNA is TGTGCCAGCAGCCCCGATGACATTCGGGGGATCCCTGGGGCCAACGTCCTGACTTTC. Its protein is CASSPDDIRGIPGANVLTF.

The chain couples TRBV9 to TRBJ2-3, with a weak D call TRBD1 (5 bases). V was trimmed by 0 bases and J by 1 base, leaving 6 bases between them. There are 14 residues in the CDR3. Per the germline V gene, CDR1 is SGDLS and CDR2 is YYNGEE. The DNA for the CDR3 is TGTGCCAGCAGCGTAGAGGGGCGCACAGATACGCAGTATTTT. Protein product: CASSVEGRTDTQYF.